This T cell receptor beta chain derives from a study of cytomegalovirus exposure and HLA in healthy donors (dated by TCRdb to about 2017). As for the study more broadly: According to an earlier analysis of 587 of the donors, about 179 million T cells yielded 100 million or so unique TCR beta sequences and approximately 300 Gb of sequence data. About 300 gigabases of sequencing data and some 85 million unique TCR sequences were included in an early release covering under 650 HLA-typed donors. Of the 350 to 450 genotyped donors, about 80% fell in the genetic ancestry cluster associated with self-reported Caucasian donors. The study aimed to test whether cataloging public T cell receptors could reveal signatures of past pathogen exposure. The study used immunosequencing to profile the T cell repertoires of 666 subjects and linked those repertoires to cytomegalovirus serostatus. Besides the first cohort of around 670 subjects, a separate validation cohort made up of some 110 different subjects was used. To predict cytomegalovirus infection status, the study brought together high-throughput TCR immunosequencing, statistical association of individual TCRs with disease status, and machine learning. To study patterns of TCR occurrence, a later analysis re-analyzed previously published TCR beta repertoires from more than 550 donors and added high-resolution HLA genotyping. Rather than using new phenotypic data, the later analysis identified candidate immune exposures from TCR beta sequences and from how often those sequences occurred across donors. In an earlier analysis of roughly 580 of the donors, high-throughput TCR beta sequencing was used to judge whether each TCR beta V gene segment behaved as functional or pseudogenic. Donor age, sex, ethnicity and CMV serostatus were compiled together with the repertoire data. A later genetic analysis used genome-wide SNP genotypes for about three fifths of the roughly 700 donors, treating that subset as a discovery cohort. All discovery cohort repertoires had been generated using a single sequencing platform. Both class I and class II loci were covered by HLA typing, at four-digit resolution. Typing coverage varied by locus: roughly 629-630 donors for A, B, C, DRB1 and DQB1; more than 500 for DQA1; nearly 610 for DPA1; 450 to 480 for DPB1. About five DR-DQ haplotypes were treated as single units for association and clustering because of strong linkage in the cohort. Among around 400 genotyped donors of the cohort, an average of roughly 240,000 unique TCR beta nucleotide sequences were sequenced per donor, approximately 20% of them non-productive.

The CDR3 starts with the cysteine, ends with the phenylalanine, and has 13 residues. The only DNA kept is the CDR3, 39 bases in frame from the first base. The germline V gene (reference sequence) specifies SGHNT as CDR1 and YYREEE as CDR2. At the junction V is shortened by 4 bases and J by 9 bases; bases outside the gene matches: 10. The paper as a whole reports these results and caveats: In the study, some 160 TCR beta chains were listed as associated with cytomegalovirus. The earlier analysis of fewer than 750 of the donors excluded some 15 rarely observed V segments, including chromosome 9 orphons, because counts were too low. Immune exposure information for the cohort was limited to CMV serostatus. The sequencing pipeline was judged likely to have produced a cluster of highly shared sequence variants as a technical artifact. In an earlier analysis of some 550 of the donors, most TCR beta V segments were observed in productive rearrangements about 87% or about 30% of the time, broadly matching IMGT annotations. Roughly uniform sequencing depth across donors was assumed in presence/absence analyses, although this assumption may not hold. When HLA alleles, especially DR and DQ, strongly co-occurred, TCR associations were difficult to assign to individual alleles. A later genetic analysis reported fewer N-insertions in productive TCRs among donors in an Asian-associated ancestry cluster than the roughly 690-donor mean. In vitro tests confirmed that a few of the cytomegalovirus-associated TCR beta chains recognize cytomegalovirus antigens. In a later analysis, TCR association rates were found to vary across HLA loci, with the most associated TCRs seen for DRB1 alleles and the fewest for HLA-C alleles. While some public TCRs were present in many individuals, most TCR sequences turned up only very rarely across donors. This cohort had only TCR beta chains sequenced, and the lack of alpha or paired-chain data limited which features could be detected. Some IMGT-functional V segments, including TRBV6-2 and TRBV6-3, could not be told apart with the 87-base-pair reads, so those segments were excluded. Correlated functional status among segregating V segments might reflect linkage disequilibrium, but an unknown experimental factor could not be ruled out. At a false discovery rate of 0.05, a later analysis linked fewer than 20,000 TCR beta sequences to specific HLA alleles. In a later analysis, HLA-associated TCR beta chains showed more clonal expansion and lower generation probabilities than non-associated chains that were equally common. Because some donors lacked HLA typing at each locus, the association tests relied only on the typed subset. According to a later analysis, most CMV-associated TCR beta chains appeared to be HLA-restricted, and the HLA associations seemed to be driven largely by CMV exposure. A further reported finding was that TCR beta sequences accurately predicted the HLA-A and HLA-B alleles for most subjects in the first cohort. Cytomegalovirus status was reported to be diagnosed by the classifier with high specificity and sensitivity in both the original and validation cohorts. According to the authors, the approach could potentially be generalized to other disease states and immunological phenotypes. An association between a missense DCLRE1C variant and V-gene and J-gene trimming of TCR beta chains was found in a later genetic analysis and replicated in an independent cohort. A later analysis reported that several top co-occurrence clusters appeared linked to parvovirus B19, influenza, CMV and Epstein-Barr virus.

Comments on this clone: Its antigen is not yet known. No quality values exist for individual bases; no much larger clone is one base distant.

The cohort was made up of roughly 670 healthy bone marrow donors. At the time of sampling, all cohort members were nominally healthy, though unrecorded immune exposures were likely present. The donor tested CMV seronegative, placing the donor among the 350 to 400 seronegative members of the cohort. Every donor gave a peripheral blood sample, and the peripheral blood mononuclear cells from that sample were used for TCR beta sequencing. The Qiagen DNeasy Blood Extraction Kit was used to extract genomic DNA from the blood cell samples. The library was generated by the immunoSEQ multiplex PCR assay. For the multiplex PCR, a mixture combining 60 forward primers for TCR Vbeta segments and 13 reverse primers for TCR Jbeta segments was used. A multiplex PCR assay on genomic DNA amplified the CDR3 region of rearranged TCR beta genes. On the Illumina HiSeq System, the amplified TCR beta libraries were sequenced as 87-base-pair reads. As for the original processing: A later analysis tallied about 77 million unique TCR beta chains across the 550 to 850 repertoires, and some 12 million of those chains were shared by two or more donors. Raw reads were error-corrected and collapsed into unique sequences with a nearest-neighbor algorithm that merged closely related sequences to remove PCR and sequencing errors. CDR3 sequences were aligned to IMGT reference sequences to assign V, D and J gene segments. Each retained sequence needed at least a six-nucleotide match to both a V gene segment and a J gene segment. A rearrangement counted as productive if the CDR3 had no stop codons and remained in frame with V and J, and every other rearrangement counted as non-productive. CDR3 was defined by IMGT convention, running from the second conserved V-encoded cysteine to the conserved J-encoded phenylalanine. The earlier analysis of fewer than 750 of the donors excluded sequences that lacked an unambiguous match to a single V gene segment. In an earlier analysis of roughly 500 of the donors, V segments were called functional above 56.7% productive rearrangements and were called segregating when the between-donor standard deviation exceeded 5%. A statistical classification framework was built to diagnose cytomegalovirus status from the catalog of TCR beta chain sequences. In a later analysis, TCR nucleotide sequences were compared against IMGT/GENE-DB human TR gene sequences so that V and J genes could be assigned. Using the TCRdist pipeline, a later analysis assigned CDR3 sequences along with most-parsimonious VDJ recombination scenarios. In a later analysis, each TCR beta chain was defined by its CDR3 amino acid sequence together with its V-gene family, and reads lacking a unique V-gene family were excluded. As a way to deal with suspected cross-contamination and a sequencing artifact, a later analysis dropped approximately 570 nucleotide sequences that were highly shared and had low generation probability. In a later analysis, a clonal expansion index for each public chain was calculated from normalized within-repertoire ranks of inferred template counts. Generation probabilities in a later analysis came from a VDJ recombination model fitted to out-of-frame rearrangements, and those results were checked against IGoR. A later analysis scored TCR-TCR, TCR-HLA and TCR-CMV co-occurrence with hypergeometric tests, applying a repertoire-size bias correction to TCR pairs. To estimate false discovery rates, a later analysis permuted the HLA or CMV assignments 20 times. In a later analysis, co-occurring TCRs were grouped using DBSCAN, with TCRdist sequence similarity added in when clustering inside HLA-allele-positive subsets. Repertoires with fewer than 30,000 or more than 120,000 public chains were left out of co-occurrence clustering, as were several repertoires with anomalous nucleotide sharing. TCRdb obtained this table from immuneACCESS and retained in-frame rearrangements with V and J assigned. These tables miss some clones; where compared with another copy, unresolved V genes account for less than half of the shortfall, and the remainder is unexplained. V and J calls and clone size are as listed in that table; D and trimming were resolved from the DNA. A total of about 170,000 clones appear in this sample, 70% to 80% of them only once. The top ten hold 2.3% of the sample.

Sample: PBMCs. This sequence uses TRBV5-4 and TRBJ2-7, with 7 central nucleotides matching TRBD1. The receptor comes from a woman aged 45-65 years in good health and CMV-seronegative. The CDR3 reads as follows: CASSPLTGKGQYF. The DNA sequence reads TGTGCCAGCAGCCCTCTGACAGGGAAAGGGCAGTACTTC.